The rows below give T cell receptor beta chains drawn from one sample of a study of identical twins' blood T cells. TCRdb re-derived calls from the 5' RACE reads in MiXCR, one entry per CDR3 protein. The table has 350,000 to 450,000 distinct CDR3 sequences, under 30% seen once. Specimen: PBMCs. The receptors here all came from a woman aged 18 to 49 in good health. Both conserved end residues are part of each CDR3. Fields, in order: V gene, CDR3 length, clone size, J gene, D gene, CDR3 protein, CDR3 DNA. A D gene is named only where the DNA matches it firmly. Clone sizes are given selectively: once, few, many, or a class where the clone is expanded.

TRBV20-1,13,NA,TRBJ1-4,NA,CSALVITNEKLFF,TGCAGTGCTTTAGTGATAACTAATGAAAAACTGTTTTTT
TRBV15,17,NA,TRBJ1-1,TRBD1,CATSSPLGTARGTEAFF,TGTGCCACCAGCAGTCCCTTGGGGACAGCGCGAGGCACTGAAGCTTTCTTT
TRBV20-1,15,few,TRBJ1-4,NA,CSARDLRGLPEKLFF,TGCAGTGCTAGGGATCTGCGGGGCCTCCCCGAAAAACTGTTTTTT
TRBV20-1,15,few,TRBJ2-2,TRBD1,CSARIRDSGAGELFF,TGCAGTGCTAGAATAAGGGACAGTGGGGCCGGGGAGCTGTTTTTT
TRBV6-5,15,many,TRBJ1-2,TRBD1,CASSYTGQGSYGYTF,TGTGCCAGCAGTTACACAGGACAGGGGAGCTATGGCTACACCTTC
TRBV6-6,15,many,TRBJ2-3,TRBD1,CASSYQDRGADTQYF,TGTGCCAGCAGTTACCAGGACAGGGGCGCAGATACGCAGTATTTT
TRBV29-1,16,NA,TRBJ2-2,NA,CSVEDLGSANTGELFF,TGCAGCGTTGAAGATCTAGGCAGCGCGAACACCGGGGAGCTGTTTTTT
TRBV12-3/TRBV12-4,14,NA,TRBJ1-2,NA,CASSLRHLNYGYTF,TGTGCCAGCAGTTTAAGACATCTAAACTATGGCTACACCTTC
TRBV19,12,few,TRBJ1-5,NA,CAGRTGNQPQHF,TGTGCCGGTCGGACAGGCAATCAGCCCCAGCATTTT
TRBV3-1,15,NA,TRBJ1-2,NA,CASSQALGSNYGYTF,TGTGCCAGCAGCCAAGCTCTCGGATCCAACTATGGCTACACCTTC
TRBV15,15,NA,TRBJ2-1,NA,CATSRGADLYNEQFF,TGTGCCACCAGCAGGGGGGCCGACTTGTACAATGAGCAGTTCTTC
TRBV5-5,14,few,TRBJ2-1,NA,CASSLLPRDNEQFF,TGTGCCAGCAGCTTGCTCCCCCGCGACAATGAGCAGTTCTTC
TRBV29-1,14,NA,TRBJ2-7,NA,CSVRSSGGSYEQYF,TGCAGCGTTCGAAGCAGTGGAGGAAGCTACGAGCAGTACTTC
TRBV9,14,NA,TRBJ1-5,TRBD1,CASSVAGTDQPQHF,TGTGCCAGCAGCGTAGCGGGGACAGATCAGCCCCAGCATTTT
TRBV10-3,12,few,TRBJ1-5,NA,CATRDTNQPQHF,TGTGCCACCCGGGACACCAATCAGCCCCAGCATTTT
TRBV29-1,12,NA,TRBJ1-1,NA,CSASAGTIEAFF,TGCAGCGCATCCGCAGGGACGATTGAAGCTTTCTTT
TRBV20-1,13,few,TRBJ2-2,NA,CSVLGAGGGELFF,TGCAGTGTGCTAGGGGCCGGAGGCGGGGAGCTGTTTTTT
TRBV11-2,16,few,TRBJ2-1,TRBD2,CASRPPGTSGKHEQFF,TGTGCCAGCAGACCCCCCGGGACCAGCGGGAAACACGAGCAGTTCTTC
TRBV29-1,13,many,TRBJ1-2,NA,CSVAIQGSNGYTF,TGCAGCGTGGCCATACAGGGTAGCAATGGCTACACCTTC
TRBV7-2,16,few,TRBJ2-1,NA,CASSLGLSSLYNEQFF,TGTGCCAGCAGCTTAGGTTTGTCTAGCCTATACAATGAGCAGTTCTTC
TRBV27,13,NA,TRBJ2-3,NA,CSSSIDLIRTQYF,TGTTCCAGCAGTATCGACCTCATCAGAACGCAGTATTTT
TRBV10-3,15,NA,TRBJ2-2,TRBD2,CAITASGGGTGELFF,TGTGCCATCACCGCGAGCGGGGGAGGGACCGGGGAGCTGTTTTTT
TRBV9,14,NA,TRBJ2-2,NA,CASSVATGAGELFF,TGTGCCAGCAGCGTAGCTACCGGGGCCGGGGAGCTGTTTTTT
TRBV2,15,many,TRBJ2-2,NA,CASSEGVLRTGELFF,TGTGCCAGCAGTGAAGGGGTTTTGAGAACCGGGGAGCTGTTTTTT
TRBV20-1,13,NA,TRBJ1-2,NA,CSARAGPYYGYTF,TGCAGTGCTAGAGCAGGGCCCTATTATGGCTACACCTTC
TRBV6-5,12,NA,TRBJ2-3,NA,CASGSVFDTQYF,TGTGCCAGCGGGTCGGTTTTTGATACGCAGTATTTT
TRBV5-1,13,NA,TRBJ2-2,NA,CASNLSDQEELFF,TGCGCCAGCAACCTATCGGACCAGGAGGAGCTGTTTTTT
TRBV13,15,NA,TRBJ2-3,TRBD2,CASSFSRGGTDTQYF,TGTGCCAGCAGCTTTAGCCGGGGGGGCACAGATACGCAGTATTTT
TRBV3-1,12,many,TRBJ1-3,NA,CASSPFGNTIYF,TGTGCCAGCAGCCCTTTCGGGAACACCATATATTTT
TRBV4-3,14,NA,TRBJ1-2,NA,CASSQGKARDGYTF,TGCGCCAGCAGCCAAGGAAAAGCGAGAGATGGCTACACCTTC
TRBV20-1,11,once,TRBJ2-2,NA,CSAKNTGELFF,TGCAGTGCTAAGAACACCGGGGAGCTGTTTTTT
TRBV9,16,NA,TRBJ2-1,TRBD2,CASSVAGLAGGDEQFF,TGTGCCAGCAGCGTAGCGGGACTAGCGGGAGGAGATGAGCAGTTCTTC
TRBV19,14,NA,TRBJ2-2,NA,CASSRTQVSGELFF,TGTGCCAGTAGTAGAACGCAGGTTTCCGGGGAGCTGTTTTTT
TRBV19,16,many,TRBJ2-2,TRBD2,CASSIWTSGRTGELFF,TGTGCCAGTAGTATTTGGACTAGCGGGAGAACCGGGGAGCTGTTTTTT
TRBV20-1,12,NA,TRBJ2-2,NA,CSAKLGPGELFF,TGCAGTGCTAAACTCGGACCCGGGGAGCTGTTTTTT
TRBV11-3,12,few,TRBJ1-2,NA,CASSSGYHGYTF,TGTGCCAGCTCATCAGGGTACCATGGCTACACCTTC
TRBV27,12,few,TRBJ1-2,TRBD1,CASMDRDYGYTF,TGTGCCAGCATGGACAGGGACTATGGCTACACCTTC
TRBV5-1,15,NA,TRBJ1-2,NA,CASSLALGQSYGYTF,TGCGCCAGCAGCTTGGCCCTCGGTCAGAGCTATGGCTACACCTTC
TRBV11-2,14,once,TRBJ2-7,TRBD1,CASSYGQGANEQYF,TGTGCCAGCAGCTACGGACAGGGGGCAAACGAGCAGTACTTC
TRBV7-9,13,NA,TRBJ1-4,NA,CASSLYKSEKLFF,TGTGCCAGCAGCTTATATAAGTCTGAAAAACTGTTTTTT
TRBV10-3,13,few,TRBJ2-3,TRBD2,CATKAGAEDTQYF,TGTGCCACCAAAGCGGGAGCTGAAGATACGCAGTATTTT